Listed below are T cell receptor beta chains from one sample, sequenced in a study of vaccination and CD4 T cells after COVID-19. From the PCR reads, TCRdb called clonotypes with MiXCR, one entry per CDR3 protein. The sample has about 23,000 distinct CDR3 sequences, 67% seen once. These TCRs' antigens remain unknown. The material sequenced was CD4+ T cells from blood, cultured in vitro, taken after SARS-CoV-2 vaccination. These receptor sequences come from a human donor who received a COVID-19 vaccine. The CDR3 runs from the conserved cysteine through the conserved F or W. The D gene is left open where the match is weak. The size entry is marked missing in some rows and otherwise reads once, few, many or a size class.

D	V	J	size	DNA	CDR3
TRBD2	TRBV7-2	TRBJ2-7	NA	TGTGCCAGCGGCTTAGTAGGGGCGGGCGGGGGCTACGAGCAGTACTTC	CASGLVGAGGGYEQYF
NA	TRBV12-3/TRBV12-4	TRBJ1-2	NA	TGTGCCAGCAGTTTATCAGGGATTAACTATGGCTACACCTTC	CASSLSGINYGYTF
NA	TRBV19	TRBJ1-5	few	TGTGCCAGTAGTATGCAGCCTCTAAAGAATCAGCCCCAGCATTTT	CASSMQPLKNQPQHF
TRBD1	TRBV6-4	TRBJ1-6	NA	TGTGCCAGCACTAAACTCAGGAGGACAGGGGCAGGGAATTCACCCCTCCACTTT	CASTKLRRTGAGNSPLHF
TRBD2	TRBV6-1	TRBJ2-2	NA	TGTGCCAGCAGTGAAACGGTCATGTATGGCGGGGGGTCGTCCACCGGGGAGCTGTTTTTT	CASSETVMYGGGSSTGELFF
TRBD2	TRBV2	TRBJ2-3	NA	TGTGCCAGCAGTGCATTCCGGGGGGGCGAGGATACGCAGTATTTT	CASSAFRGGEDTQYF
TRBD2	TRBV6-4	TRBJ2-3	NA	TGTGCCTCGGGACGGGGAGGGGCAGATACGCAGTATTTT	CASGRGGADTQYF
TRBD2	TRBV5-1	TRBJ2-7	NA	TGCGCCAGCAGCTTGACACTAGCGGGGGTCTACGAGCAGTACTTC	CASSLTLAGVYEQYF
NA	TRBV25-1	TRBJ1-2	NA	TGTGCCAGCAGTGAGGGAGTTGGCTACACCTTC	CASSEGVGYTF
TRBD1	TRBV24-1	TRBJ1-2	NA	TGTGCCACCAGTGACTACGGACAGGGAGGCTGGGGCTACACCTTC	CATSDYGQGGWGYTF
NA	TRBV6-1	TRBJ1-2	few	TGTGCCAGCGAAGATAAGTTTTCAAACTATGGCTACACCTTC	CASEDKFSNYGYTF
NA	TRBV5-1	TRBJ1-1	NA	TGCGCCAGCAGCTTGGTTCTGGGTGGGACTGAAGCTTTCTTT	CASSLVLGGTEAFF
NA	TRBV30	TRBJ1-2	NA	TGTGCCTGGGACTCGGGACCCCCTAGAGGCTACACCTTC	CAWDSGPPRGYTF
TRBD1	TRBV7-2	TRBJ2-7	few	TGTGCCAGCAGCACTCGACAGGGGGAGTTCTCCTACGAGCAGTACTTC	CASSTRQGEFSYEQYF
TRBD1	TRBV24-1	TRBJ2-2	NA	TGTGCCACTCGGACAGGGCCGAACACCGGGGAGCTGTTTTTT	CATRTGPNTGELFF
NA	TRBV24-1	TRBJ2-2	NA	TGTGCCACCAGTGATCGCCCCCCGAAAGGAACCGGGGAGCTGTTTTTT	CATSDRPPKGTGELFF
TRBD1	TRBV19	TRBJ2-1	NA	TGTGCCAGTTCACCCGGGACAGGGTCTAAACGGCAGTTCTTC	CASSPGTGSKRQFF
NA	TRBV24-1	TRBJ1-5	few	TGTGCCACCAGTGCCGGGCGAGAACAGCCCCAGCATTTT	CATSAGREQPQHF
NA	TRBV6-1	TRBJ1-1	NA	TGTGCCAGCAGTAGAACTGCAGGAATGAACACTGAAGCTTTCTTT	CASSRTAGMNTEAFF
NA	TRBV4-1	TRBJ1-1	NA	TGCGCCAGCAGCCAAGTAGTGAGACAGGTGGCGACTGAAGCTTTCTTT	CASSQVVRQVATEAFF
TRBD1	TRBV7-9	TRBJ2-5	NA	TGTGCCAGCAGCTCAAACAGGGGCCAAGAGACCCAGTACTTC	CASSSNRGQETQYF
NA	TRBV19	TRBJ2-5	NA	TGTGCCAGTAGTATCGCGGCGTGGGAGACCCAGTACTTC	CASSIAAWETQYF
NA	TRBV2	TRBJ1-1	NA	TGTGCCAGCAGTGAACTAGGGAACACTGAAGCTTTCTTT	CASSELGNTEAFF
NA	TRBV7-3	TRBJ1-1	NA	TGTGCCAGCAGCTTATTAAGGAACAGTGAAGCTTTCTTT	CASSLLRNSEAFF
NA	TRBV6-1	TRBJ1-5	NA	TGTGCCAGCAGACTCGGTAGGGGAACGAGCAATCAGCCCCAGCATTTT	CASRLGRGTSNQPQHF
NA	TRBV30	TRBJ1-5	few	TGTGCCTGGAGAAGGGGTGGCGGGGATAGCAATCAGCCCCAGCATTTT	CAWRRGGGDSNQPQHF
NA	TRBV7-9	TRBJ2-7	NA	TGTGCCAGCAGCTTAGATCGCGGGGAAACCTACGAGCAGTACTTC	CASSLDRGETYEQYF
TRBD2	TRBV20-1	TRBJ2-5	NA	TGCAGTGCTAGAGTCCCGGGAGGGGAGACCCAGTACTTC	CSARVPGGETQYF